A single sample gave rise to the 26 T cell receptor beta chains below, sequenced in a study of cytomegalovirus exposure and HLA in healthy donors. PCR amplification relied on 60 Vbeta primers (plus 13 Jbeta primers). Data came from immunoSEQ multiplex PCR; TCRdb stores just in-frame clones and leaves some out. The profile covers about 190,000 clones, with about nine tenths appearing a single time and roughly 1.3% taken by the ten largest. The sample was PBMCs. Source of these receptors: a man in his thirties or forties in good health and CMV-seronegative.

This clone was picked up one time. The V call is TRBV7-6, the J call TRBJ1-2; D is possibly TRBD1 (6 bases). The CDR3 is 14 residues long. CDR1 and CDR2 (germline): SGHVS, FNYEAQ. V gave up 5 bases and J gave up 4 bases, with 14 bases separating them. The CDR3 DNA follows: TGTGCCAGCAGCCCCCGGGGGGCAGGCTATGGCTACACCTTC. Translating it yields CASSPRGAGYGYTF.

The J gene is TRBJ1-1, the V gene TRBV28; 10 bases are a match to TRBD1. The CDR3 spans 14 residues. Losses at the gene ends were 5 bases for V and 1 base for J; bases not matched to a gene: 1. The germline V gene has CDR1 MDHEN and CDR2 SYDVKM. The CDR3, as DNA: TGTGCCAGCAGTGACAGGGGGCCGAACACTGAAGCTTTCTTT. This sequence encodes CASSDRGPNTEAFF.

The rearrangement links TRBV27 to TRBJ2-7; 8 bases map to TRBD2. The CDR3 loop spans 12 amino acids. Germline CDR1 is MNHEY and CDR2 is SMNVEV (reference sequence). V trimming: 5 bases; J trimming: 6 bases; junction bases outside the gene matches: 3. Here the CDR3 reads CASSTGLAEQYF. CDR3 bases: TGTGCCAGCAGTACCGGACTAGCCGAGCAGTACTTC.

As for this clone: Mismatch with germline at one junction end may stem from a read error. The CDR3 DNA reads TGTTCCAGCAGCCTACCCGACAGGGCCCTTATCTATGGCTACACCTTC. It codes for CSSSLPDRALIYGYTF. V gene TRBV7-9 combines with J gene TRBJ1-2, with 7 bases aligning to TRBD1. Germline-derived CDR1 and CDR2 are SEHNR and FQNEAQ (reference sequence). This CDR3 contains 16 residues.

V gene TRBV30 combines with J gene TRBJ2-7, with D tentatively TRBD2 (5 bases). The length of the CDR3 is 15 residues. The V gene lost 0 bases and the J gene lost 3 bases, with 15 bases spanning the gap. Germline V gene sequence: CDR1 GTSNPN, CDR2 SVGIG (reference sequence). CDR3 loop: CAWSVQIEGIYEQYF. The CDR3 coding sequence is TGTGCCTGGAGTGTACAAATAGAGGGTATCTACGAGCAGTACTTC. The whole variable domain, filled in from reference TRBV30 and TRBJ2-7, reads SQTIHQWPATLVQPVGSPLSLECTVEGTSNPNLYWYRQAAGRGLQLLFYSVGIGQISSEVPQNLSASRPQDRQFILSSKKLLLSDSGFYLCAWSVQIEGIYEQYFGPGTRLTVT.

The rearrangement joins TRBV20-1 to TRBJ2-1; D is unresolved. There are 10 residues in the CDR3. V was shortened by 4 bases and J by 13 bases, with 11 bases between the two germline ends. Germline-derived CDR1 and CDR2 are DFQATT and SNEGSKA (reference sequence). This CDR3 reads CSAKSAEQFF. The CDR3 DNA sequence: TGCAGTGCTAAATCTGCAGAACAGTTCTTC.

The V call is TRBV20-1, the J call TRBJ2-5; D is unclear. TRBJ2-7 explains the end of the DNA better; the J call may be wrong. CDR3 length: 11 amino acids. Germline V gene sequence: CDR1 DFQATT, CDR2 SNEGSKA (reference sequence). The CDR3 region is CSARQLYEQYF. The CDR3 nucleotides are TGCAGTGCTCGCCAACTCTACGAGCAGTACTTC.

The rearrangement uses TRBV5-5 and TRBJ2-7; no clear D gene. The CDR3 length is 15 residues. Trimming left V 1 base short and J 0 bases short, with 11 bases between. Per germline, CDR1 SGHKS and CDR2 YYEKEE (reference sequence). For the CDR3, the DNA is TGTGCCAGCAGCTTGACTGACACAAACTCCTACGAGCAGTACTTC. This sequence encodes CASSLTDTNSYEQYF.

This clone was observed a handful of times. This sequence joins TRBV11-3 and TRBJ1-1; TRBD1 might be the D (6 bases). Germline V CDR1 and CDR2: SGHNT, YENEEA. V was trimmed by 6 bases and J by 6 bases, leaving 11 bases between them. This CDR3 region has 12 residues. The CDR3 region is CASSQGSAEAFF. The DNA of the CDR3 is TGTGCCAGCAGTCAGGGGTCAGCTGAAGCTTTCTTT.

The rearrangement uses TRBV4-1 and TRBJ2-7; D is possibly TRBD2 (5 bases). Between the trimmed V and J ends, which lost 1 base and 3 bases, there was a span of 13 bases. CDR3 length equals 15 residues. Germline V gene data show CDR1 as MGHRA and CDR2 as YSYEKL. This chain's CDR3 is CASSQGRGLLYEQYF. CDR3 bases: TGCGCCAGCAGCCAAGGGCGAGGGCTACTCTACGAGCAGTACTTC.

The V gene is TRBV28, the J gene TRBJ1-5, with D hard to call. Trimming took 7 bases from V and 7 from J, leaving 20 bases between them. Per the germline V gene, CDR1 is MDHEN and CDR2 is SYDVKM. The CDR3 runs 15 residues. CDR3 nucleotide sequence: TGTGCCAGCACCCTTTATAGCGGGGTAGGGCAGCCCCAGCATTTT. It codes for CASTLYSGVGQPQHF.

The V and J genes are TRBV7-6 and TRBJ2-7, with 7 bases that match TRBD1. The CDR3 sequence is 14 residues long. The trim removed 3 bases at V and 2 bases at J, leaving 4 bases unmatched. Germline V gives CDR1 SGHVS, CDR2 FNYEAQ. This CDR3 reads CASSLRGLAYEQYF. The CDR3 nucleotides are TGTGCCAGCAGCTTGAGGGGGCTAGCCTACGAGCAGTACTTC.

This chain joins TRBV5-8 and TRBJ1-4, with 9 bases that match TRBD1. The CDR3 has 15 residues. Germline V gene lookup returns CDR1 SGHTS and CDR2 YDEGEE. With 4 bases clipped from V and 11 bases from J, the junction kept 12 bases outside the gene matches. This chain's CDR3 is CASSRGQGPQGKLFF. The CDR3 DNA is TGTGCCAGCAGCCGGGGACAGGGTCCTCAGGGGAAACTGTTTTTT.

In this sample, this clone turned up once. The chain has TRBV5-1 and TRBJ2-3, with D uncertain. V was cut by 4 bases and J by 2 bases, with 5 bases left in between. The CDR3 covers 12 residues. Germline V gene lookup returns CDR1 SGHRS and CDR2 YFSETQ. Written as DNA, the CDR3 is TGCGCCAGCAGCCCAGACACAGATACGCAGTATTTT. Its translation is CASSPDTDTQYF.

This sequence joins TRBV19 and TRBJ2-7; D perhaps matches TRBD2 (6 bases). Germline-derived CDR1 and CDR2 are LNHDA and SQIVND (reference sequence). Trimming left V 4 bases short and J 2 bases short, with 12 bases between. The CDR3 length is 14 residues. CDR3: CASSTPGLTYEQYF. The DNA for the CDR3 is TGTGCCAGTAGTACCCCGGGACTCACCTACGAGCAGTACTTC.

This chain joins TRBV20-1 and TRBJ1-2; no reliable D call. The CDR3 consists of 11 residues. In germline, CDR1 is DFQATT, CDR2 SNEGSKA (reference sequence). V was clipped by 3 bases and J by 5 bases, with 7 bases between them. The CDR3 loop reads CSASPGYGYTF. CDR3 nucleotide sequence: TGCAGTGCTAGCCCGGGGTATGGCTACACCTTC.

This rearrangement joins TRBV6-1 to TRBJ1-1, with a possible D match to TRBD1 (5 bases). Germline V gives CDR1 MNHNS, CDR2 SASEGT. This CDR3 region has 14 residues. V was clipped by 2 bases and J by 1 base, with 8 bases between them. CDR3 sequence reads: CASSEWGENTEAFF. CDR3 in DNA: TGTGCCAGCAGTGAATGGGGGGAGAACACTGAAGCTTTCTTT.

The V gene is TRBV5-1, the J gene TRBJ2-7, with a possible D match to TRBD2 (5 bases). The CDR3 has 16 amino acids. V lost 0 bases and J lost 0, with 13 bases in between. Germline CDR1 and CDR2: SGHRS and YFSETQ. The CDR3 is CASSLVSGLSSYEQYF. In DNA form, the CDR3 reads TGCGCCAGCAGCTTGGTTTCGGGGTTAAGCTCCTACGAGCAGTACTTC.

The V and J genes are TRBV6-4 and TRBJ2-3; TRBD2 matches 9 bases. J was trimmed by 1 base and V by 11 bases; bases with no gene match: 16. Germline V lookup: CDR1 MRHNA, CDR2 SNTAGT. CDR3 size: 17 residues. The CDR3 bases are TGTGCCGGTCCTGGGACTAGCCGGATCCTTTGCACAGATACGCAGTATTTT. It yields the protein CAGPGTSRILCTDTQYF.

This chain connects TRBV7-2 to TRBJ2-4; TRBD2 agrees at 7 bases. In germline, CDR1 is SGHTA, CDR2 FQGNSA. The CDR3 is 13 amino acids. V lost 4 bases, J lost 3 bases, and 0 bases stayed unmatched. CDR3 amino acids: CASSSGGKNIQYF. The CDR3, as DNA: TGTGCCAGCAGCTCGGGAGGCAAAAACATTCAGTACTTC.

The rearrangement joins TRBV7-9 to TRBJ2-3; the D is unclear. Trimming removed 8 bases from V and 8 bases from J, with 11 bases in between. Germline V gene data show CDR1 as SEHNR and CDR2 as FQNEAQ (reference sequence). This CDR3 spans 11 amino acids. This CDR3 is CASGWRVTQYF. DNA of the CDR3: TGTGCCAGCGGGTGGAGAGTTACGCAGTATTTT.

The V and J genes are TRBV28 and TRBJ1-6, with D possibly being TRBD1 (5 bases). Trimming cost V 8 bases and J 6 bases, with 17 bases left between them. Germline lookup yields CDR1 MDHEN and CDR2 SYDVKM. CDR3 length: 15 residues. The CDR3 DNA sequence: TGTGCCAGCGTTTCTCTGGGGGGGGGTAATTCACCCCTCCACTTT. Translation gives CASVSLGGGNSPLHF. Combining the CDR3 with reference TRBV28 and TRBJ1-6 gives the whole variable domain DVKVTQSSRYLVKRTGEKVFLECVQDMDHENMFWYRQDPGLGLRLIYFSYDVKMKEKGDIPEGYSVSREKKERFSLILESASTNQTSMYLCASVSLGGGNSPLHFGNGTRLTVT.

The chain employs TRBV5-1 and TRBJ1-2, with TRBD1 as a possible D gene (6 bases). Germline CDR1 SGHRS, CDR2 YFSETQ. Deletions cut 0 bases from V and 5 bases from J, with 14 bases between. The CDR3 is 15 residues long. In nucleotides, the CDR3 is TGCGCCAGCAGCTTGGCCGGGGGGCTAGGGTATGGCTACACCTTC. This sequence encodes CASSLAGGLGYGYTF.

This chain uses TRBV28 with TRBJ2-7; weak D call: TRBD1 (5 bases). The CDR3 consists of 14 residues. Germline assignment: CDR1 MDHEN and CDR2 SYDVKM. Trimming left V 3 bases short and J 2 bases short, with 11 bases between. CDR3 in DNA: TGTGCCAGCAGTTTGACTCAGGGCCCCTACGAGCAGTACTTC. It is translated as CASSLTQGPYEQYF. The full variable domain, rest sourced from reference TRBV28 and TRBJ2-7, is DVKVTQSSRYLVKRTGEKVFLECVQDMDHENMFWYRQDPGLGLRLIYFSYDVKMKEKGDIPEGYSVSREKKERFSLILESASTNQTSMYLCASSLTQGPYEQYFGPGTRLTVT.

Remarks on this clone: Other nucleotide sequences from this sample produce the same CDR3. The rearrangement joins TRBV6-5 to TRBJ2-7; weak D call: TRBD2 (5 bases). V was trimmed by 2 bases and J by 6 bases, leaving 8 bases between them. Germline CDR1 and CDR2: MNHEY and SVGAGI. The CDR3 length is 12 residues. CDR3 region: CASSYRGGEQYF. For the CDR3, the DNA is TGTGCCAGCAGTTACCGAGGAGGCGAGCAGTACTTC.

This chain joins TRBV7-2 and TRBJ1-1, with D possibly TRBD1 on 6 matching bases. V was pared by 5 bases and J by 11 bases, with 18 bases between. This CDR3 contains 13 residues. Germline V gene sequence: CDR1 SGHTA, CDR2 FQGNSA. CDR3 sequence reads: CASSPTGTGGAFF. In nucleotides, the CDR3 is TGTGCCAGCAGCCCCACAGGGACCGGTGGGGCTTTCTTT. Full variable domain (missing parts from reference TRBV7-2 and TRBJ1-1): GAGVSQSPSNKVTEKGKDVELRCDPISGHTALYWYRQSLGQGLEFLIYFQGNSAPDKSGLPSDRFSAERTGGSVSTLTIQRTQQEDSAVYLCASSPTGTGGAFFGQGTRLTVV.